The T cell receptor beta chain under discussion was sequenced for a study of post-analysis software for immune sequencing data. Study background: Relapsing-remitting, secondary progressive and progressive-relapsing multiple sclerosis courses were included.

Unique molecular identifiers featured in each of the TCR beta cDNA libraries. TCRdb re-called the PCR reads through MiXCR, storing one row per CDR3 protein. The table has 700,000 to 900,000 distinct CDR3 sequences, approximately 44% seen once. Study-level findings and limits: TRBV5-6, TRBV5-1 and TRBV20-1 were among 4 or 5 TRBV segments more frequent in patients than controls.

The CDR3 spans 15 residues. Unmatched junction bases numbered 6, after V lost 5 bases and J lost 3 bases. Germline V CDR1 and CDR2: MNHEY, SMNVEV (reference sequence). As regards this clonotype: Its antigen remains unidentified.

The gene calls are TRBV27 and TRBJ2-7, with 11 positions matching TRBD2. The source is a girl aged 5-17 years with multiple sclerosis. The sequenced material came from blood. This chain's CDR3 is CASSLTSGADYEQYF. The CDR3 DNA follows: TGTGCCAGCAGTCTGACTAGCGGGGCAGACTACGAGCAGTACTTC.